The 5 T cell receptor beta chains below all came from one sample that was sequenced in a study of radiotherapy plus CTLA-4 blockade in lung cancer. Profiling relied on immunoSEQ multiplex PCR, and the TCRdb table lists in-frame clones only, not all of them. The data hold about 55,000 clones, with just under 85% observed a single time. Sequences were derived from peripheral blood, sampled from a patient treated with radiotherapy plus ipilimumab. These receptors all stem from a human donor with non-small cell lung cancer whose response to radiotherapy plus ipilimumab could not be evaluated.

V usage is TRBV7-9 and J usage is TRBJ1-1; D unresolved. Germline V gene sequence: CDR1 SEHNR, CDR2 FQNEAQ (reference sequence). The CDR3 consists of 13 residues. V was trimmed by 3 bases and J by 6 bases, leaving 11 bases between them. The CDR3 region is CASSLRSDSEAFF. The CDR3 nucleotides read TGTGCCAGCAGCTTGAGGTCTGACTCTGAAGCTTTCTTT.

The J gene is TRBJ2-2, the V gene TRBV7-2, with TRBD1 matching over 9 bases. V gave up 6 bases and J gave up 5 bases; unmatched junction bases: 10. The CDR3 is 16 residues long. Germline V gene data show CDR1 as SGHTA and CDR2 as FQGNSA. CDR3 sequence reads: CASRKDRGTLTGELFF. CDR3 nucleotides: TGTGCCAGCAGGAAGGACAGGGGAACTTTAACCGGGGAGCTGTTTTTT. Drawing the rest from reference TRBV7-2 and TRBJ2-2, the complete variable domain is GAGVSQSPSNKVTEKGKDVELRCDPISGHTALYWYRQSLGQGLEFLIYFQGNSAPDKSGLPSDRFSAERTGGSVSTLTIQRTQQEDSAVYLCASRKDRGTLTGELFFGEGSRLTVL.

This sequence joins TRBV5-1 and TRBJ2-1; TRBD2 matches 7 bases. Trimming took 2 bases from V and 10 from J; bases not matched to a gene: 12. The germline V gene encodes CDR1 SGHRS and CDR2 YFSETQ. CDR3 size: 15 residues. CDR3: CASSFKHREGKEQFF. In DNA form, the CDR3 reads TGCGCCAGCAGCTTCAAGCATAGGGAGGGTAAGGAGCAGTTCTTC.

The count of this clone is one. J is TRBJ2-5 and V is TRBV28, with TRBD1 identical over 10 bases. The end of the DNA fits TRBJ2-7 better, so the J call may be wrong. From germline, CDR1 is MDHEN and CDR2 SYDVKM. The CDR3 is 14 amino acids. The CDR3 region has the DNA TGTGCCAGCGATGGGACAGGGGTCTCCTACGAGCAGTACTTC. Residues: CASDGTGVSYEQYF.

CDR3 bases: TGTGCCAGCAGCTTAGAAAGGGGGGGGAGGGTCCACAATGAGCAGTTCTTC. Translating gives CASSLERGGRVHNEQFF. The chain recombines TRBV7-6 with TRBJ2-1, with D possibly TRBD2 on 7 matching bases. The V end was cut by 1 base, the J end by 5 bases, with 18 bases between. The CDR3 totals 17 residues. Germline V gene sequence: CDR1 SGHVS, CDR2 FNYEAQ.